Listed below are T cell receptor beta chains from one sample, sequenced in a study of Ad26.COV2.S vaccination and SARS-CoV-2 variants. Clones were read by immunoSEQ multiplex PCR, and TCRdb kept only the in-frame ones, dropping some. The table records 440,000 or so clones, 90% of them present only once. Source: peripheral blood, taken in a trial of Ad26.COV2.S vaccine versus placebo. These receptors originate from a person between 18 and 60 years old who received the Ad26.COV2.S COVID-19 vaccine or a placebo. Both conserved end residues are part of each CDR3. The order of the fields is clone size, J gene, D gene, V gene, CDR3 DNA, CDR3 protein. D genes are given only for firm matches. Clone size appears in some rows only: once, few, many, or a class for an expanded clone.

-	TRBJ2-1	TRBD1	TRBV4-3	TGCGCCAGCAGCTTAAACAGGGGCGGGCAGTTCTTC	CASSLNRGGQFF
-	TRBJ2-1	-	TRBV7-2	TGTGCCAGCAGCACCCCAAAAGATCGATACAATGAGCAGTTCTTC	CASSTPKDRYNEQFF
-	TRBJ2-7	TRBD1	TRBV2	TGTGCCAGCAGTGAACAGGGGGACGAGCAGTACTTC	CASSEQGDEQYF
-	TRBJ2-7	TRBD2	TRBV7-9	TGTGCCAGCAGCTTAGCGGGACTAGCGGGAGGATCCGATTACGAGCAGTACTTC	CASSLAGLAGGSDYEQYF
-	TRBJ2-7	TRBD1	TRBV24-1	TGTGCCACCAGCACCACAGGGGACGAGCAGTACTTC	CATSTTGDEQYF
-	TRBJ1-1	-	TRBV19	TGTGCCACCGCCCGACAGGTCACGGGACATACTGAAGCTTTCTTT	CATARQVTGHTEAFF
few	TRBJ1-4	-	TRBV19	TGTGCCAGTAGTATGCAGCCCCAAGGTGAAAAACTGTTTTTT	CASSMQPQGEKLFF
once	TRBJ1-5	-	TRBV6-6	TGTGCCAGCGTCCGCATTGATAGCAATCAGCCCCAGCATTTT	CASVRIDSNQPQHF
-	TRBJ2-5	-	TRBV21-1	TGTGCCAGCAGCAAACGTAGTCTCGGACAGACCCTTCGTGAGACCCAGTACTTC	CASSKRSLGQTLRETQYF
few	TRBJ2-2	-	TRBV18	TGTGCCAGCTCACCAGGGACATACACCGGGGAGCTGTTTTTT	CASSPGTYTGELFF
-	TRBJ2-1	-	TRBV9	TGTGCCAGCAGCGCCGAAAGAGGGCGTTACAATGAGCAGTTCTTC	CASSAERGRYNEQFF
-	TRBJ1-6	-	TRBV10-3	TGTGCCATCAGTGAGTCCACACAGGGAAATTCACCCCTCCACTTT	CAISESTQGNSPLHF
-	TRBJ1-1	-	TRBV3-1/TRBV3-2	TGTGCCAGCAGCCAAGAACAAGGGAACACTGAAGCTTTCTTT	CASSQEQGNTEAFF
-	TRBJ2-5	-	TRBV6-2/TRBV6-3	TGTGCCAGCAGTTATCGCGGGACAGCGGGGGAGACCCAGTACTTC	CASSYRGTAGETQYF
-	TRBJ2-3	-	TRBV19	TGTGCCAGTAGTGGATTGACTAGCACAGATACGCAGTATTTT	CASSGLTSTDTQYF
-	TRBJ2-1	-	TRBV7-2	TGTGCCAGCAGCTGGGGCGGGAAGCGCAATGAGCAGTTCTTC	CASSWGGKRNEQFF
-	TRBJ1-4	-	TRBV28	TGTGCCAGCGGAAGGGATAAAAATGAAAAACTGTTTTTT	CASGRDKNEKLFF
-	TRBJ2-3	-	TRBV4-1	TGCGCCAGCAGCCATCCACAGAAGACTAGCACAGATACGCAGTATTTT	CASSHPQKTSTDTQYF
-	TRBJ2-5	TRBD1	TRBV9	TGTGCCAGCAGCGTAGAGGACAGGAACAAAGAGACCCAGTACTTC	CASSVEDRNKETQYF
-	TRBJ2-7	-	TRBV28	TGTGCCAGCAGTTTAAGGCCGCTCTACGAGCAGTACTTC	CASSLRPLYEQYF
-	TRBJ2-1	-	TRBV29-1	TGCAGCGTGTATTCGATCGAGACAAAGCAGTTCTTC	CSVYSIETKQFF
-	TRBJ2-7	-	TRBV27	TGTGCCAGCAGTCCCGTCGGGTTACCCTACGAGCAGTACTTC	CASSPVGLPYEQYF
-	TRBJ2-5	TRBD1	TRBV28	TGTGCCAGCAGTCCCTCCACAGGGGTCCAAGAGACCCAGTACTTC	CASSPSTGVQETQYF
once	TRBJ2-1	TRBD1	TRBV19	TGTGCCAGTACCGATCCGGGACAGTCAAGCAATGAGCAGTTCTTC	CASTDPGQSSNEQFF
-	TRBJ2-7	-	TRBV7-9	TGTGCCAGCAGCAAACTCGGTGGGGGGAAAAATTACGAGCAGTACTTC	CASSKLGGGKNYEQYF
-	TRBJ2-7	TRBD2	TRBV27	TGTGCCACCCGGGGGGGGACTACTCCCCGGGGGTGGTACTTC	CATRGGTTPRGWYF
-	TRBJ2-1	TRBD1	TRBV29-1	TGCAGCGTTACCGGGACAGGGGAAAATGAGCAGTTCTTC	CSVTGTGENEQFF
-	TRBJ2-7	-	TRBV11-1	TGTGCCAGCAGCCGGGACTTCTCCTACGAGCAGTACTTC	CASSRDFSYEQYF
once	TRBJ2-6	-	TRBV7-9	TGTGCCAGCAGCTTCCCCGCTGGGGCCAACGTCCTGACTTTC	CASSFPAGANVLTF
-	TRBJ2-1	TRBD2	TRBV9	TGTGCCAGCAGCGGAAAGCGGGAGGGCCTTTACAATGAGCAGTTCTTC	CASSGKREGLYNEQFF
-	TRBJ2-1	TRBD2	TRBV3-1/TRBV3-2	TGTGCCAGCAGCCAAGATGGAATAGCGGGGTACAATGAGCAGTTCTTC	CASSQDGIAGYNEQFF
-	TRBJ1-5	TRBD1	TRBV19	TGTGCCAGTAGTGGGGGACAGGCGGAACAGCCCCAGCATTTT	CASSGGQAEQPQHF
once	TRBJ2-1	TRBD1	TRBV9	TGTGCCAGCAGCGTAGTGGGACAGGGACACAATGAGCAGTTCTTC	CASSVVGQGHNEQFF
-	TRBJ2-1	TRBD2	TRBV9	TGTGCCAGCAGCGTAGCAAAAATAGCGGGTCGGGACAATGAGCAGTTCTTC	CASSVAKIAGRDNEQFF
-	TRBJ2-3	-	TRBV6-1	TGTGCCAGCAGTGACCCCTCGGGGGAGGCAGATACGCAGTATTTT	CASSDPSGEADTQYF
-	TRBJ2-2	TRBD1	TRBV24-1	TGTGCCACCGGGGGAGAGGGGGCAATCGGGGAGCTGTTTTTT	CATGGEGAIGELFF
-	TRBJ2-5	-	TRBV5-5	TGTGCCAGCAGCTTGGAGTCCGTGTGGACCCAGTACTTC	CASSLESVWTQYF